This entry describes one T cell receptor beta chain. No cognate antigen has been identified for it. No clone much larger than this one lies a single base away; base qualities are absent. Taken from cysteine to phenylalanine, the CDR3 has 17 residues. The DNA shown is the 51-base CDR3, in frame from base 1. From the germline V gene, CDR1 is SGHTS and CDR2 is YDEGEE. V and J lose 0 bases and 0 bases, and a span of 13 bases separates them. The donors were around 39 Caucasian individuals from Russia, aged about 6 to 95 years, who were systemically healthy. Each donor gave approximately 10 milliliters of peripheral blood, collected into EDTA-treated Vacutainer tubes. Ficoll-Paque density-gradient centrifugation was used to isolate PBMCs, with at least 6.5 million per sample. Total RNA, at least 6 micrograms per sample, was extracted from PBMCs with Trizol reagent. The percentages of naive CD45RAhigh/CD27high T cells were determined by flow cytometry on a PBMC aliquot from every donor.

This specimen belongs to a study of blood T cells in healthy people across ages (dated by TCRdb to the mid-2010s). Background on the whole study: In model experiments, roughly one uniquely barcoded TCR beta cDNA molecule per two T cells was captured by template switching. To avoid experimental bias, donors of different ages were spread randomly across the sequencing lanes. For two donors (one aged 18 to 30 and one aged 80 or older), the study analyzed two additional independent replicas of 1 million unique cDNA reads from the same blood draw. The study measured age-related changes in TCR beta repertoire diversity using deep sequencing normalized with unique cDNA molecular identifiers. Donors were grouped into four age groups: young (average approximately 15 years), middle-aged (under 40), aged (around 60) and long-lived (approximately 78). Overall results and qualifications from the work: There was a strong correlation between observed TCR beta diversity and the percentage of naive T cells measured by flow cytometry. The long-lived group showed more naive CD4+ T cells, fewer expanded clones and increased TCR diversity than the aged group, suggesting age selection. Total diversity estimates from one million sequenced T cells were considered lower bounds and underestimates. Bulk unsorted PBMC profiling prevented conclusive comparison of naive and antigen-experienced compartments. Donor CMV infection status was unknown, potentially confounding age-related changes in expanded clonotypes. As age increased, observed TCR beta diversity per million T cells dropped in a roughly linear way, and a significant reduction was already evident by age roughly 36.

Libraries were built with 5' RACE. Sequenced using an Illumina HiSeq 2500. A second PCR of roughly 7 to 11 cycles was run with a J-beta primer mix and a sample-barcoded 5' primer. Each TCR beta cDNA molecule received a unique molecular identifier from a template-switch 5' adaptor carrying 12 random nucleotides. Each sample yielded at least 3 million CDR3-containing paired-end reads. All of the RNA was converted into first-strand cDNA using the Mint cDNA synthesis kit, with a TRBC-specific oligonucleotide serving as the primer. After uracil-DNA glycosylase treatment, a first 18-cycle PCR used universal primers M1SS and BC2_uni_R on all cDNA. Per the authors' processing: Normalization of each sample was performed by random selection of 1 million high-quality reads, each carrying a distinct molecular identifier. Reads with shared molecular identifiers were discarded instead of being binned into consensus sequences. MiTCR, with a Q25 quality threshold and the strictest error-elimination algorithm, was used for CDR3 identification, clonotype clustering and error correction. Lower-bound total TCR beta diversity was estimated with a nonparametric unseen species model using Euler transformation. TCRdb handled the public reads itself, with Q25 trimming in fastp and clone calling in MiXCR, and kept productive beta chains. Identical CDR3 proteins give one entry, which carries the most common genes and DNA. The V and J calls and clone size are TCRdb's, not the authors'. The table for this sample lists approximately 1.5 million distinct CDR3 sequences; approximately 39% of them were counted only once. The leading ten clones occupy around 4% of the sample.

Rearrangement joined TRBV5-8 to TRBJ2-1; the D gene cannot be resolved reliably. The clonotype originates from a woman under 30 in good health. What was sequenced was blood. In nucleotide form, the sequence is TGTGCCAGCAGCTTGGGGGTGAGCGCCCGCTCCTACAATGAGCAGTTCTTC. This is translated as CASSLGVSARSYNEQFF.